The 15 T cell receptor beta chains reported below all come from one sample, sequenced in a study of human T cells and chemical hapten exposure. Time point reported: patch test 1, 2 weeks after DPC sensitization. Treatment noted: therapeutic diphenylcyclopropenone sensitization with weekly scalp DPC. TCRdb reprocessed the RACE reads via MiXCR and lists one record per CDR3 protein. The data hold approximately 77,000 distinct CDR3 sequences, with under 9% observed a single time. The sample was whole blood, taken in connection with sensitization to the hapten diphenylcyclopropenone (DPC). The receptors here all came from a woman aged 25-40 years with alopecia areata. Some clones in this sample may be carry-over from other donors' samples.

The J gene is TRBJ2-3, the V gene TRBV5-1, with 11 bases identical to TRBD2. V shed 4 bases, J shed 4 bases, and the junction held 14 bases outside the gene matches. The CDR3 is 18 residues long. Germline CDR1 reads SGHRS; CDR2 reads YFSETQ. The CDR3 region has the DNA TGCGCCAGCAGCCCCCTACCTAGCGGGGGGACCCGCGCAGATACGCAGTATTTT. It is translated as CASSPLPSGGTRADTQYF.

This clonotype was counted ten times or more. The chain couples TRBV6-4 to TRBJ2-3; D is undetermined. The CDR3 consists of 13 residues. The germline CDR1 and CDR2 sequences are MRHNA and SNTAGT. V was shortened by 8 bases and J by 2 bases, with 11 bases between the two germline ends. The CDR3 sequence is CASSGGDTDTQYF. The CDR3 DNA sequence: TGTGCCAGCTCCGGCGGAGACACAGATACGCAGTATTTT.

This clonotype was seen many times. The chain combines TRBV20-1 with TRBJ1-1; D is possibly TRBD1 (6 bases). This CDR3 has 12 residues. Trimming removed 5 bases from V and 1 base from J, with 8 bases in between. CDR1 and CDR2 from the germline V gene are DFQATT and SNEGSKA (reference sequence). DNA of the CDR3: TGCAGTGCTGGACAGCCGAACACTGAAGCTTTCTTT. The encoded protein is CSAGQPNTEAFF.

This clonotype showed up many times. The V and J genes are TRBV2 and TRBJ1-2; weak D call: TRBD1 (5 bases). V lost 3 bases to trimming and J lost 4 bases, with 9 bases between them. The CDR3 has 13 amino acids. Germline CDR1 is SNHLY and CDR2 is FYNNEI. The CDR3 here is CASSDGGAYGYTF. CDR3 bases: TGTGCCAGCAGTGACGGGGGTGCCTATGGCTACACCTTC.

Of note for this clonotype: Just one base apart from a much larger clone, this may be a read error. CDR3 DNA sequence: TGTGCCATCAGTGATTACGAATTGGGAGGGAATTCACCCCTCAACTTT. Amino acid sequence: CAISDYELGGNSPLNF. The V gene is TRBV10-3, the J gene TRBJ1-6; D uncertain. The germline V gene has CDR1 ENHRY and CDR2 SYGVKD. The CDR3 is 16 amino acids.

This clonotype was found a few times. The rearrangement uses TRBV7-2 and TRBJ2-1; the match to TRBD2 covers 8 bases. V lost 2 bases to trimming and J lost 8 bases; unmatched junction nucleotides: 5. This CDR3 contains 14 residues. From germline, CDR1 is SGHTA and CDR2 FQGNSA. Here the CDR3 reads CASSLRWRGDEQFF. The DNA for the CDR3 is TGTGCCAGCAGCTTAAGGTGGCGGGGGGATGAGCAGTTCTTC.

In its sample, this clonotype was seen many times. The CDR3 coding sequence is TGTGCCAGCAGTTCGCAGGGACGCACAGATACGCAGTATTTT. It codes for CASSSQGRTDTQYF. The chain is built from TRBV12-3 or TRBV12-4 and TRBJ2-3; D could derive from TRBD1 or TRBD2 (5 bases each). The ends were cut back, 4 bases at V and 1 base at J, with 9 bases in the middle. This CDR3 comprises 14 residues.

Only a few counts were recorded for this clonotype. This rearrangement joins TRBV29-1 to TRBJ2-7; no clear D gene. The CDR3 is made up of 11 amino acids. From germline, CDR1 is SQVTM and CDR2 ANQGSEA. The V end was cut by 7 bases, the J end by 3 bases, with 10 bases between. The CDR3 here is CSGGYDYEQYF. DNA of the CDR3: TGCAGCGGCGGATACGACTACGAGCAGTACTTC.

There are many counts of this clonotype. This rearrangement joins TRBV5-1 to TRBJ2-4; D gene uncertain. The CDR3 totals 14 residues. The germline V gene has CDR1 SGHRS and CDR2 YFSETQ. The V gene lost 0 bases and the J gene lost 8 bases, with 12 bases spanning the gap. The CDR3 is CASSLAVSADIQYF. The CDR3 coding sequence is TGCGCCAGCAGCTTGGCCGTGTCCGCGGACATTCAGTACTTC.

This clonotype was recorded at least ten times. The V gene is TRBV5-1, the J gene TRBJ1-5; D is unclear. The germline V gene has CDR1 SGHRS and CDR2 YFSETQ. The CDR3 is made up of 14 amino acids. The V end lost 0 bases, the J end lost 4 bases, and 8 bases lay between the germline ends. CDR3 nucleotides: TGCGCCAGCAGCTTGGTGGTGCTGAATCAGCCCCAGCATTTT. Translating gives CASSLVVLNQPQHF.

There are many counts of this clonotype. V is TRBV12-3 or TRBV12-4 and J is TRBJ1-4; 9 nucleotides align to TRBD1. This CDR3 has 15 amino acids. V was pared by 6 bases and J by 11 bases, with 13 bases of the junction left unmatched. The DNA of the CDR3 is TGTGCCAGCAGCCGAACCCCGGACAGGGGAGATAAACTGTTTTTT. Protein product: CASSRTPDRGDKLFF.

This clonotype was found many times. CDR3 sequence reads: CASKSYPPADTQYF. For the CDR3, the DNA is TGTGCCAGCAAGAGCTACCCTCCTGCAGATACGCAGTATTTT. The chain has TRBV6-5 and TRBJ2-3; D gene ambiguous. Trimming removed 7 bases at V and 4 bases at J, with 15 bases between. CDR3 length equals 14 residues. CDR1 and CDR2 from the germline V gene are MNHEY and SVGAGI.

This clonotype has at least ten counts. The chain employs TRBV7-9 and TRBJ2-7; a possible D gene is TRBD2 (5 bases). The CDR3 is 12 amino acids. V was cut by 2 bases and J by 3 bases, with 5 bases left in between. CDR1 SEHNR and CDR2 FQNEAQ come from the germline V gene (reference sequence). CDR3 sequence: CASSLSGYEQYF. The CDR3 nucleotides are TGTGCCAGCAGCTTAAGCGGCTACGAGCAGTACTTC.

This clonotype was detected a few times. J is TRBJ1-6 and V is TRBV6-5; 9 nucleotides align to TRBD1. After removal of 2 bases from V and 9 bases from J, the junction contained 11 bases not matched to a gene. Germline CDR1 and CDR2: MNHEY and SVGAGI. The CDR3 length is 17 residues. CDR3 sequence: CASSYGTGLLFGSPLHF. The CDR3 DNA follows: TGTGCCAGCAGTTACGGGACAGGGCTCCTATTTGGTTCACCCCTCCACTTT.

This clonotype was observed a few times. CDR3 in amino acids: CASSFQRGGLYNEQFF. The CDR3 bases are TGTGCCAGCAGTTTCCAGCGGGGGGGATTATACAATGAGCAGTTCTTC. The V and J genes are TRBV12-3 or TRBV12-4 and TRBJ2-1; 10 nucleotides match TRBD2. The CDR3 has 16 amino acids. The junction had 6 bases not matched to a gene; V was cut back by 3 bases and J by 4 bases.